This T cell receptor beta chain was obtained from a study of T cell changes during pregnancy in multiple sclerosis. TCRdb keeps only in-frame clones here, not all; method: immunoSEQ multiplex PCR. Of tens of thousands of clones listed, about 91% are singletons. Germline CDR1 is SGHDT and CDR2 is YYEEEE. The CDR3 spans 15 residues. This clone was observed a single time. Source: CD4+ T cells from peripheral blood mononuclear cells, taken in the third trimester of pregnancy. The TCR was taken from a female donor in good health, enrolled as a control in a pregnancy study. The genes are TRBV5-6 and TRBJ2-5, with a tentative D call TRBD1 (6 bases). The J call may be mistaken, given a closer DNA end match to TRBJ2-7. The CDR3 protein is CASSLGYRETYEQYF. The CDR3 nucleotides read TGTGCCAGCAGCTTGGGTTACAGGGAGACCTACGAGCAGTACTTC.